Listed below are T cell receptor beta chains from one sample, sequenced in a study of T cell responses to AZD1222 COVID-19 vaccine. The repertoire was sequenced with immunoSEQ multiplex PCR; TCRdb's copy has only in-frame clones and lacks some. Of roughly 180,000 clones listed, 85% to 90% are singletons. The source material was peripheral blood, sampled on day 0 of AZD1222 vaccination. The receptors originated from an adult in good health. Each CDR3 is given with its conserved first and last residue. A D gene is named only where the DNA matches it firmly. Some rows have no size entry. The others give once, few or many, or a class for an expanded clone.

clone_size	d_call	v_call	j_call	cdr3_nt	cdr3_aa
.	TRBD2	TRBV6-4	TRBJ2-3	TGTGCCAGAATACTAGCGGGGAAACAAACAGATACGCAGTATTTT	CARILAGKQTDTQYF
.	.	TRBV5-6	TRBJ2-7	TGTGCCAGCAGCTCAAGGGGCAGGGGTCGCTCCTACGAGCAGTACTTC	CASSSRGRGRSYEQYF
few	.	TRBV5-1	TRBJ1-1	TGCGCCAGCAGCCTGAGGGGGAACGCGAACACTGAAGCTTTCTTT	CASSLRGNANTEAFF
few	.	TRBV27	TRBJ1-1	TGTGCCAGCAGTTTACAGAGCAACACTGAAGCTTTCTTT	CASSLQSNTEAFF
.	TRBD1	TRBV15	TRBJ2-7	TGTGCCACCAGCAGAACGACAGGGACCTACGAGCAGTACTTC	CATSRTTGTYEQYF
once	TRBD1	TRBV3-1/TRBV3-2	TRBJ2-1	TGTGCCAGCAGCCTATGGGACAGGGCCCCCTACAATGAGCAGTTCTTC	CASSLWDRAPYNEQFF
.	.	TRBV7-2	TRBJ2-1	TGTGCCAGCAGCTTAACGCGGAGAAATGAGCAGTTCTTC	CASSLTRRNEQFF
.	.	TRBV4-1	TRBJ1-3	TGCGCCAGCAGCCAATTCCTACGGAGAGGAAACACCATATATTTT	CASSQFLRRGNTIYF
.	.	TRBV2	TRBJ2-2	TGTGCCAGCAAATTGGACCCCGGAGTCACCGGGGAGCTGTTTTTT	CASKLDPGVTGELFF
once	.	TRBV7-6	TRBJ2-3	TGTGCCAGCAGCCGGGACCCCGCTGTTTGGCCGTATTTT	CASSRDPAVWPYF
.	.	TRBV4-1	TRBJ1-1	TGCGCCAGCAGCGGACATTCGAACACTGAAGCTTTCTTT	CASSGHSNTEAFF
.	.	TRBV12-3/TRBV12-4	TRBJ2-7	TGTGCCAGCAGTTTGTTAGAAGAGCAGTACTTC	CASSLLEEQYF
.	TRBD1	TRBV3-1/TRBV3-2	TRBJ1-1	TGTGCCAGCAGCCAAGCAGGGGGAGCTTTCTTT	CASSQAGGAFF
.	.	TRBV7-2	TRBJ2-7	TGTGCCAGCAAGTGGGGCCGGAGCTCCTACGAGCAGTACTTC	CASKWGRSSYEQYF
.	.	TRBV28	TRBJ2-7	TGTGCCAGCAGCCCCGGAGGATACGAGCAGTACTTC	CASSPGGYEQYF
once	.	TRBV18	TRBJ2-3	TGTGCCAGCTCACCACCGAACGTCAGGGACGCTAGCACAGATACGCAGTATTTT	CASSPPNVRDASTDTQYF
.	.	TRBV6-2/TRBV6-3	TRBJ1-2	TGTGCCAGCAGTTGTTGGGCCTCGGCTTCCGAAGCTAACTATGGCTACACCTTC	CASSCWASASEANYGYTF
.	TRBD2	TRBV4-1	TRBJ2-1	TGCGCCAGCAGCCAACCTAGCGGAGACTACAATGAGCAGTTCTTC	CASSQPSGDYNEQFF
few	.	TRBV7-8	TRBJ1-4	TGTGCCAGCAGCCCATCGGGGGAAGGGGAGTATGAAAAACTGTTTTTT	CASSPSGEGEYEKLFF
.	TRBD1	TRBV14	TRBJ2-7	TGTGCCAGCAGCCAAGATCGGCGGGCAGGGGGATTAAGGTACGAGCAGTACTTC	CASSQDRRAGGLRYEQYF
.	.	TRBV6-5	TRBJ2-7	TGTGCCAGCAGCCCACGTGGCAACGAGCAGTACTTC	CASSPRGNEQYF
few	TRBD1	TRBV4-3	TRBJ2-7	TGCGCCAGCAGCCAGCTCTTCGACCCTGGACAGGGAAGTTACGAGCAGTACTTC	CASSQLFDPGQGSYEQYF
.	.	TRBV7-2	TRBJ2-7	TGTGCCAGCAGCTTAGAGCGTAGTCAGCTGTACGAGCAGTACTTC	CASSLERSQLYEQYF
few	.	TRBV18	TRBJ1-1	TGTGCCAGCTCACCGGCGGGGGATACCACTGAAGCTTTCTTT	CASSPAGDTTEAFF
.	TRBD2	TRBV27	TRBJ2-3	TGTGCCAGCAGTTTACTGAATAGCGGGGGTGGAGATACGCAGTATTTT	CASSLLNSGGGDTQYF
.	.	TRBV5-7	TRBJ2-3	TGTGCCAGCAGCTGGGTTGGAGGGGAGTGCGTCACAGATACGCAGTATTTT	CASSWVGGECVTDTQYF
.	TRBD1	TRBV6-6	TRBJ2-3	TGTGCCAGCGCGACAGGGGATACGCAGTATTTT	CASATGDTQYF
.	.	TRBV4-1	TRBJ1-2	TGCGCCAGCAGCCCCTTGAGTGGGCAGGAACTTAACTATGGCTACACCTTC	CASSPLSGQELNYGYTF
.	.	TRBV7-9	TRBJ2-3	TGTGCCAGCAGCTTAGGAGAAACGGATACGCAGTATTTT	CASSLGETDTQYF
.	.	TRBV5-6	TRBJ2-1	TGTGCCAGCAGCTTGGGAGGCGGGGGCGCCGTAGGTGAGCAGTTCTTC	CASSLGGGGAVGEQFF
.	.	TRBV19	TRBJ2-7	TGTGCCAGTAGTATAGATCGGGGGAGCTCCTACGAGCAGTACTTC	CASSIDRGSSYEQYF
.	TRBD1	TRBV5-6	TRBJ2-5	TGTGCCAGCAGCCGGACAGGGCTGCAAGAGACCCAGTACTTC	CASSRTGLQETQYF
once	.	TRBV4-3	TRBJ2-7	TGCGCCAGCAGCCAAGATCGGAACTCCTACGAGCAGTACTTC	CASSQDRNSYEQYF
.	.	TRBV28	TRBJ2-7	TGTGCCAGCAGTTTAGTTCCAGAACAGGGCGAGCAGTACTTC	CASSLVPEQGEQYF
.	.	TRBV6-5	TRBJ2-2	TGTGCCAGCTCGTTGGACTCGAACACCGGGGAGCTGTTTTTT	CASSLDSNTGELFF
.	.	TRBV7-6	TRBJ2-5	TGTGCCAGCAGCTTAAGCCGGGAATCCGGGGGAGAGACCCAGTACTTC	CASSLSRESGGETQYF
.	.	TRBV2	TRBJ1-1	TGTGCCAGCAGTGTGGAATTGAACACTGAAGCTTTCTTT	CASSVELNTEAFF
.	.	TRBV25-1	TRBJ2-3	TGTGCCAGCAGCACAGACTACACAGATACGCAGTATTTT	CASSTDYTDTQYF
.	.	TRBV27	TRBJ2-4	TGTGCCAGCAGTTTAAGTTGGGTAAACAAAAACATTCAGTACTTC	CASSLSWVNKNIQYF
.	.	TRBV7-2	TRBJ1-5	TGTGCCAGCAGCTTAGGGGCAGTAAGAGCCCATAGCAATCAGCCCCAGCATTTT	CASSLGAVRAHSNQPQHF
once	.	TRBV5-1	TRBJ1-6	TGCGCCAGCAGCTTGGAAAGGCTTAATTCACCCCTCCACTTT	CASSLERLNSPLHF
.	.	TRBV12-3/TRBV12-4	TRBJ1-2	TGCGCCAGCAGTTTTACGGCAGCTTATGGCTACACCTTC	CASSFTAAYGYTF
.	.	TRBV25-1	TRBJ2-7	TGTGCCAGCAGCAACTCCCTCTACGAGCAGTACTTC	CASSNSLYEQYF
few	.	TRBV30	TRBJ2-2	TGTGCCTGCATTCCACTATCGCTCGGGGAGCTGTTTTTT	CACIPLSLGELFF
once	.	TRBV5-1	TRBJ1-1	TGCGCCAGCAGCTCCCAGACAGTCGCGGTGACTGAAGCTTTCTTT	CASSSQTVAVTEAFF
.	.	TRBV5-1	TRBJ1-1	TGCGCCAGCAGCTTGGATCAACAGGGTTGGACTGAAGCTTTCTTT	CASSLDQQGWTEAFF
.	TRBD2	TRBV7-9	TRBJ2-5	TGTGCCAGCAGCCAGGGGACTAGCGGGGTGGAGACCCAGTACTTC	CASSQGTSGVETQYF
.	.	TRBV30	TRBJ2-6	TGTGCCTGGATACAAGACTGGTCCGGGGCCAACGTCCTGACTTTC	CAWIQDWSGANVLTF
.	.	TRBV19	TRBJ1-1	TGTGCCAGCACGACAGGACCGGCACGGGGAGCTTTCTTT	CASTTGPARGAFF
.	.	TRBV27	TRBJ1-2	TGTGCCAGCAGTTTGAGGCAGGGTTATGGCTACACCTTC	CASSLRQGYGYTF
.	.	TRBV7-9	TRBJ1-2	TGTGCCAGCAGCTTAAAGGGGGAGGCGACTGGCTACACCTTC	CASSLKGEATGYTF
.	.	TRBV30	TRBJ1-1	TGTGCCTCGACGACGGGACTAAACACTGAAGCTTTCTTT	CASTTGLNTEAFF
.	TRBD1	TRBV11-3	TRBJ2-3	TGTGCCAGCAGCAAAGGTGGACAGGGGTCTAGCACAGATACGCAGTATTTT	CASSKGGQGSSTDTQYF
many	TRBD1	TRBV25-1	TRBJ2-3	TGTGCCAGCAGTGAGGGGACAGGGGATACAGATACGCAGTATTTT	CASSEGTGDTDTQYF
.	.	TRBV7-9	TRBJ1-1	TGTGCCAGCAGCAGAACGGGGGCGCGAGGAAACACTGAAGCTTTCTTT	CASSRTGARGNTEAFF